This T cell receptor (beta chain) was sequenced in a study of patients and donors after allogeneic stem cell transplantation. V shed 7 bases and J shed 4 bases, with 19 bases lying between them. CDR3 size: 16 residues. This clonotype was recorded many times. From the RT-PCR reads, TCRdb called clonotypes with MiXCR, one entry per CDR3 protein. Among tens of thousands of distinct CDR3 sequences listed, around 5% were seen once. The source is a human donor who was either an allogeneic HSCT recipient or a stem cell or donor lymphocyte infusion donor (not recorded which). It is not recorded whose cells these are; they may come from a transplant donor. Sequenced: blood, either unsorted or a sorted T cell fraction (not recorded which). This sequence joins TRBV12-3 or TRBV12-4 and TRBJ2-2; the D is unclear. CDR3: CASTPPPGRVTGELFF. CDR3 bases: TGTGCCAGCACTCCACCCCCGGGCCGAGTCACCGGGGAGCTGTTTTTT.